This record concerns one T cell receptor beta chain sequence. In its sample, this clonotype was seen a few times. This receptor's antigen is unknown. No clone much larger than this one lies a single base away; base qualities are absent. The record originates from a study of T cell repertoires in cytomegalovirus infection (dated by TCRdb to between 2018 and 2021). With respect to the entire study: The HLA type of each donor mattered for the analysis, because public TCR beta signatures pointed to carriage of CMV infection along with the matching HLA type.

Reading the germline V gene gives CDR1 KGHSH and CDR2 LQKENI. The CDR3 runs 16 amino acids, cysteine and phenylalanine included. The sequence is cut down to CDR3 DNA, 48 bases in frame from base 1. V loses 0 bases of germline sequence and J loses 0 bases, and the interval between the two ends is 9 bases. What the study reported, not specific to this receptor: Carriers of CMV infection plus the relevant HLA type were discriminated by the cumulative frequency of public TCR beta family members in the study cohort and in an independent roughly 370-donor cohort. The ex vivo response was dominated by HLA-C-restricted CMV-specific TCR beta clonotypes, which also provided the single most frequent clonotype in two of eight donors.

The reads were generated on an Illumina HiSeq 1500. TCRdb reprocessed the public reads (quality trimming at Q25 with fastp, clone calling with MiXCR) and kept in-frame beta chains. Records with the same CDR3 protein are collapsed into one entry carrying the most frequent genes and DNA. The sample table records 450,000 to 600,000 distinct CDR3 sequences; 10% to 12% of these occur just once. 9.5% to 13% of the sample rests with the top ten. The V gene is TRBV18 and the J gene is TRBJ1-3; the D gene cannot be resolved reliably. The source material was PBMCs. The TCR originated in a human donor in good health (CMV status not recorded). Some clones in this sample may be carry-over from other donors' samples. The CDR3 amino acid sequence is: CASSPPNLSSGNTIYF. In nucleotide form, the sequence is TGTGCCAGCTCACCACCGAATTTGAGCTCTGGAAACACCATATATTTT. Extended through the reference TRBV18 and TRBJ1-3 proteins, this CDR3 yields the full variable domain: NAGVMQNPRHLVRRRGQEARLRCSPMKGHSHVYWYRQLPEEGLKFMVYLQKENIIDESGMPKERFSAEFPKEGPSILRIQQVVRGDSAAYFCASSPPNLSSGNTIYFGEGSWLTVV.